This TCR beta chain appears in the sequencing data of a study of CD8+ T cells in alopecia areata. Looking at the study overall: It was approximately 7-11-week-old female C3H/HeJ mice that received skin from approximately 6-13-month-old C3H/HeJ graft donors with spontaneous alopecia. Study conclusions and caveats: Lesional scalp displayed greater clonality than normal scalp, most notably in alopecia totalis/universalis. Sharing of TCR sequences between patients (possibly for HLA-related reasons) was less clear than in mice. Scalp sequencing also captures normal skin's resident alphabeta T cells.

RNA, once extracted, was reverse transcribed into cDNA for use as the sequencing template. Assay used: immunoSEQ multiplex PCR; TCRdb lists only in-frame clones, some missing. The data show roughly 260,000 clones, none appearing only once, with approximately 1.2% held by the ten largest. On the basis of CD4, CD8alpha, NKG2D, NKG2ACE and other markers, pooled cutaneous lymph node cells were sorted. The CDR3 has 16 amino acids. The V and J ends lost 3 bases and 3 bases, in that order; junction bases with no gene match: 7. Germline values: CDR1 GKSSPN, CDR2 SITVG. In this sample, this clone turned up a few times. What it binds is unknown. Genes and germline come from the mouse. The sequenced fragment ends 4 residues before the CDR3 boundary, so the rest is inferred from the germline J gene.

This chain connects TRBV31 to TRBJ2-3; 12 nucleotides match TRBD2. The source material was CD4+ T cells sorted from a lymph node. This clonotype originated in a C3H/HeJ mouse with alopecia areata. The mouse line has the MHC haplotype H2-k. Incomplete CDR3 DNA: TGTGCCTGGAGGCCCGGGACTGGGGGGTGGGCAGAA. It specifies CAWRPGTGGWAE. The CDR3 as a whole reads CAWRPGTGGWAETLYF.